The 2 T cell receptor beta chains below all came from one sample that was sequenced in a study of cytomegalovirus exposure and HLA in healthy donors. The PCR was carried out with 60 Vbeta primers and 13 Jbeta primers. The data were produced by immunoSEQ multiplex PCR, yet TCRdb's version contains in-frame clones alone and is incomplete. The table records approximately 180,000 clones, roughly 80% of them present only once. Sequencing was done on a sample of PBMCs. The receptors were sampled from a man younger than 40 in good health and CMV-seropositive.

In this sample, this clone turned up a few times. The chain joins TRBV5-1 to TRBJ1-2; 7 bases agree with TRBD1. Trimming at V came to 3 bases and at J to 4 bases, leaving 15 bases not matched to a gene. The CDR3 runs 17 residues. The germline gives CDR1 SGHRS, CDR2 YFSETQ. As DNA, the CDR3 is TGCGCCAGCAGCTCCGGCCCCTCGGAGGGGGCCAGCTATGGCTACACCTTC. Amino acid sequence: CASSSGPSEGASYGYTF.

The chain links TRBV5-6 to TRBJ1-2; TRBD1 matches 7 bases. Germline CDR1 reads SGHDT; CDR2 reads YYEEEE. The V and J ends lost 0 bases and 2 bases, in that order; junction bases with no gene match: 4. This CDR3 is built from 15 residues. The CDR3 loop reads CASSLGRQGNYGYTF. In DNA form, the CDR3 reads TGTGCCAGCAGCTTGGGTCGACAGGGCAACTATGGCTACACCTTC.